The clone carrying this T cell receptor (beta chain) was picked up a small number of times. This sample is part of a study of radiotherapy plus CTLA-4 blockade in lung cancer. Profiled with immunoSEQ multiplex PCR; TCRdb holds only in-frame clones, not every one. The data contain around 82,000 clones, 60% to 85% of them singletons. The CDR3 length is 14 residues. Germline values: CDR1 SGHVS, CDR2 FNYEAQ. With 3 bases removed from V and 4 bases from J, the gap between germline ends came to 12 bases. The sample here was peripheral blood, taken from a patient treated with radiotherapy plus ipilimumab. The clonotype was recovered from a human donor with non-small cell lung cancer whose response to radiotherapy plus ipilimumab could not be evaluated. Some clones in this sample may be carry-over from other donors' samples. The rearrangement joins TRBV7-6 to TRBJ2-5; no definite D call. The CDR3 is CASSFGAPPETQYF. Here the CDR3 DNA reads TGTGCCAGCAGCTTTGGAGCGCCGCCAGAGACCCAGTACTTC.